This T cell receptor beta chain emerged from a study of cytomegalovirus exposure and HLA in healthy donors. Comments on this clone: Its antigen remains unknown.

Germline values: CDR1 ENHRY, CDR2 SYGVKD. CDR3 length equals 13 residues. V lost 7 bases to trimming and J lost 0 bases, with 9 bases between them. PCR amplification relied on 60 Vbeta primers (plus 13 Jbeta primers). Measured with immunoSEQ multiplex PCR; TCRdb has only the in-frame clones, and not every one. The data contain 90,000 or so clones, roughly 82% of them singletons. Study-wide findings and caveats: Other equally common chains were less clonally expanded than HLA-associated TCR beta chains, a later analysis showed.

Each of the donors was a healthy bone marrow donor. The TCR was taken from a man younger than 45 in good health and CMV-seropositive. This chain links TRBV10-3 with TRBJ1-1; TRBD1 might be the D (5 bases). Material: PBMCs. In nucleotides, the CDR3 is TGTGCCATCACCCAGGGTTTGAACACTGAAGCTTTCTTT. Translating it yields CAITQGLNTEAFF.